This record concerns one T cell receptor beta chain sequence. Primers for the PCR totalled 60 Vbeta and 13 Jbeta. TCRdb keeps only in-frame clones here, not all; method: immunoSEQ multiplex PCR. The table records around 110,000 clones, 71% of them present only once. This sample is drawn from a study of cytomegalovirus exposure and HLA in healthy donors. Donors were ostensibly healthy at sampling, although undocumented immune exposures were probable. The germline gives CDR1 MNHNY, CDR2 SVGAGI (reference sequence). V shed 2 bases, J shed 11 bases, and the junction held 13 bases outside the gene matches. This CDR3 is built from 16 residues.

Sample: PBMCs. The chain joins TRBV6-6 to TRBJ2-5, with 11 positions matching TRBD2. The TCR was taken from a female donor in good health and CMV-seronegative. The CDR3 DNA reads TGTGCCAGCAGTTACATCGCCCGACTAGCGGGATCGGGGCAGTACTTC. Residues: CASSYIARLAGSGQYF.